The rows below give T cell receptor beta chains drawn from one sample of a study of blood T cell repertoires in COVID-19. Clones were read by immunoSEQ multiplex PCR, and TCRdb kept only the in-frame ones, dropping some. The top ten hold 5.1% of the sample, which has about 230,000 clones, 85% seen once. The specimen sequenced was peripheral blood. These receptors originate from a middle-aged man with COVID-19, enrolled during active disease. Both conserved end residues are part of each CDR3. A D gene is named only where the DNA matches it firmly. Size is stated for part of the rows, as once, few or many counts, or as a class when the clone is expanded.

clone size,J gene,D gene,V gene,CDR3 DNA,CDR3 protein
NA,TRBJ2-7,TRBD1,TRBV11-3,TGTGCCAGCAGCGTACAGGGGAACCCCTACGAGCAGTACTTC,CASSVQGNPYEQYF
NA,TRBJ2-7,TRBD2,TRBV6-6,TGTGCCAGCAGGACTAGCGGGTACGAGCAGTACTTC,CASRTSGYEQYF
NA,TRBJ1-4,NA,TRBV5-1,TGCGCCAGCAGCTTGGGGGTCCAGGCAACTAATGAAAAACTGTTTTTT,CASSLGVQATNEKLFF
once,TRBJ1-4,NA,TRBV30,TGTGCCTGGAGTTCGCGAGCTAATGAAAAACTGTTTTTT,CAWSSRANEKLFF
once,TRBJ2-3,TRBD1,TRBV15,TGTGCCGCCGGGACAGGGAACACAGATACGCAGTATTTT,CAAGTGNTDTQYF
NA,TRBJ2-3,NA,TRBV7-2,TGTGCCAGCAGCCTCCGAGGGATGGCTAGCACAGATACGCAGTATTTT,CASSLRGMASTDTQYF
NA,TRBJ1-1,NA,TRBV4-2,TGTGCCAGCAGCCCACATGAGGAAACTGAAGCTTTCTTT,CASSPHEETEAFF
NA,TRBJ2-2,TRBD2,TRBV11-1,TGTGCCAGCAGCTTGAGCGGGGGGAGCCTCGGGGAGCTGTTTTTT,CASSLSGGSLGELFF
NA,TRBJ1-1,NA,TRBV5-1,TGCGCCAGCAGCAGACTACAGGGCGACACTGAAGCTTTCTTT,CASSRLQGDTEAFF
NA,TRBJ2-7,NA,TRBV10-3,TGTGCCATCAGTGAGTCAGGAACACAGGGTACCTACGAGCAGTACTTC,CAISESGTQGTYEQYF
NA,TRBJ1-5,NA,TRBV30,TGTGCCTGGAGTGGGGGGCTTCATCAGCCCCAGCATTTT,CAWSGGLHQPQHF
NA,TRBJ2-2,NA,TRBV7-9,TGTGCCAGCAGCCGACAGCAGGAGAACACCGGGGAGCTGTTTTTT,CASSRQQENTGELFF
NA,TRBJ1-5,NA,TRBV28,TGTGCCAGCACCGGCTGGCAGGGTCGTCAGCCCCAGCATTTT,CASTGWQGRQPQHF
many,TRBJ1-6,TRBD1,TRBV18,TGTGCCAGCTCGGAGGGACAGGGGGGTTCACCCCTCCACTTT,CASSEGQGGSPLHF
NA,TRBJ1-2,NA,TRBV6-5,TGTGCCAGCAGTTACTCAGGGGCGCTGAACTATGGCTACACCTTC,CASSYSGALNYGYTF
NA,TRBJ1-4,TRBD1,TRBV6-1,TGTGCCAGCAGTGAAATAAAGGGACAGGGGAATGAAAAACTGTTTTTT,CASSEIKGQGNEKLFF
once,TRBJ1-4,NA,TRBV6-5,TGTGCCAGCAGTTATGGACAGACGTTAACTAATGAAAAACTGTTTTTT,CASSYGQTLTNEKLFF
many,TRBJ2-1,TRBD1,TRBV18,TGTGCCAGCTCACCATCCCCACAGGGGACCTACAATGAGCAGTTCTTC,CASSPSPQGTYNEQFF
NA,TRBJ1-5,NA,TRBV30,TGTGCCTGGAGTGTACGGTATAGCAATCAGCCCCAGCATTTT,CAWSVRYSNQPQHF
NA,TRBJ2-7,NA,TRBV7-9,TGTGCCAGCAGCCATCTTGGTCCAGGACTCTACGAGCAGTACTTC,CASSHLGPGLYEQYF
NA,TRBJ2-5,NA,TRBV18,TGTGCCAGCTCACGAGAGGTATTGGAGACCCAGTACTTC,CASSREVLETQYF
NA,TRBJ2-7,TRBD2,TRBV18,TGTGCCAGCTCACCTCCCGTGGGGTTAGCGGGGGCCAACCTTTACGAGCAGTACTTC,CASSPPVGLAGANLYEQYF
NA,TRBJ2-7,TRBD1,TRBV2,TGTGCCAGCAGTGAATCGCAGAGTAACCGGGACAGGGACCACGAGCAGTACTTC,CASSESQSNRDRDHEQYF
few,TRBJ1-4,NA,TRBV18,TGTGCCAGCTCTGAGAAGCAGGGGGAAAAACTGTTTTTT,CASSEKQGEKLFF
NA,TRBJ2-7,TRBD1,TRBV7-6,TGTGCCAGCAGCCCGATAGGACAGGGCTCCCACGAGCAGTACTTC,CASSPIGQGSHEQYF
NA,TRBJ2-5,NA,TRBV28,TGTGCCAGCAGCCCTATTGCGGGGGCGGGGGTTGAGACCCAGTACTTC,CASSPIAGAGVETQYF
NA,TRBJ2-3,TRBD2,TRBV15,TGTGCCACCAGCAGCCCTGGCGGGGGGAGCACAGATACGCAGTATTTT,CATSSPGGGSTDTQYF
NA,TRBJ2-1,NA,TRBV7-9,TGTGCCAGCAGACAGGACAACAATGAGCAGTTCTTC,CASRQDNNEQFF
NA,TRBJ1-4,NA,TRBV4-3,TGCGCCAGCAGCCAAGATGAGGGCAGGGAGGAAGAAAAACTGTTTTTT,CASSQDEGREEEKLFF
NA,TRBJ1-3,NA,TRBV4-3,TGCGCCAGCAGCCAATTAGACAACTCTGGAAACACCATATATTTT,CASSQLDNSGNTIYF
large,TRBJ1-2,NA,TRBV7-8,TGTGCCAGCAGCTTAGGCACAGGGAATGGCTACACCTTC,CASSLGTGNGYTF
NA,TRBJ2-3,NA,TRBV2,TGTGCCAGCAGTGCCTCACGAGTCTGGAGCACAGATACGCAGTATTTT,CASSASRVWSTDTQYF
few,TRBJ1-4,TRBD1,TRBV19,TGTGCCAGTAGACCCGACAGGGTTAGTGAAAAACTGTTTTTT,CASRPDRVSEKLFF
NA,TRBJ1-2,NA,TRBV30,TGTGCCTGGAGTGCCGGGGGGCCCTATGGCTACACCTTC,CAWSAGGPYGYTF
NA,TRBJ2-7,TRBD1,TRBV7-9,TGTGCCAGCAGCTTACGGCTCGGGACAGGGCTCAACGAGCAGTACTTC,CASSLRLGTGLNEQYF
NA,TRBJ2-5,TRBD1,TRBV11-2,TGTGCCAGCAGCTTCGGCCTCAGTCCAGGGGGCTTTCAAGAGACCCAGTACTTC,CASSFGLSPGGFQETQYF
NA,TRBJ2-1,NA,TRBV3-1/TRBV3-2,TGTGCCAGCAGCCAAGGCGGGGCCTACAATGAGCAGTTCTTC,CASSQGGAYNEQFF
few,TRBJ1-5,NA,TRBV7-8,TGTGCCAGCAGCTCGAGGACAGACATGGGGCCCCAGCATTTT,CASSSRTDMGPQHF
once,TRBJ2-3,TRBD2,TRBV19,TGTGCCAGTAGTCCACCGGGACTAGGGGCAGATACGCAGTATTTT,CASSPPGLGADTQYF